This T cell receptor beta chain is from a study of cytomegalovirus exposure and HLA in healthy donors. As for the study in general: Earlier sequencing of approximately 180 million T cells yielded 100 million to 120 million unique TCR beta sequences.

The primer mix had 60 Vbeta and 13 Jbeta primers. In the authors' workflow: In a later analysis, of around 83 million unique beta chains, roughly 9.9 million appeared in at least two donors. TCRdb keeps only in-frame clones here, not all; method: immunoSEQ multiplex PCR. The V and J calls and the clone size are those of that table, but D and trimming were determined from the DNA. The repertoire holds more than 25,000 clones, about 64% seen once, with roughly 40% in the top ten. This clone was observed a handful of times. In germline, CDR1 is MRHNA, CDR2 SNTAGT. Trimming removed 0 bases from V and 9 bases from J, with 9 bases in between. The CDR3 is made up of 13 amino acids.

The sequence derives from a male donor in good health and CMV-seropositive. The chain carries TRBV6-4 and TRBJ2-1; the D gene is possibly TRBD1 (5 bases). The material sequenced was PBMCs. The CDR3 DNA is TGTGCCAGCAGTGACTCGAGGCAGGGTGAGCAGTTCTTC. Its translation: CASSDSRQGEQFF.